This section outlines one TCR beta chain sequence together with its context. V lost 4 bases and J 0 bases, leaving 10 bases between the germline ends. The CDR3 runs 15 residues. The germline V gene encodes CDR1 LGHDT and CDR2 YNNKEL (reference sequence). This entry is derived from a study of blood T cell repertoires in COVID-19. Generated by immunoSEQ multiplex PCR, the TCRdb table keeps only in-frame clones and is missing some. The sample records about 230,000 clones, around 82% being singletons. This receptor was taken from a man aged 50-59 years with active or convalescent COVID-19. Sequenced: peripheral blood. The gene calls are TRBV3-1 (or the pseudogene TRBV3-2) and TRBJ1-3; D is uncertain. CDR3 sequence (DNA): TGTGCCAGCAGCCCAAACAGCTTCTCTGGAAACACCATATATTTT. It yields the protein CASSPNSFSGNTIYF.